These T cell receptor beta chains were read from a single sample in a study of response to subunit inactivated influenza vaccine. TCRdb called the RT-PCR reads again in MiXCR, with one record for every CDR3 protein. This table holds 500,000 to 600,000 distinct CDR3 sequences, around 15% found once. Sequences were derived from PBMCs from blood, sampled 11 to 12 days after vaccination. The origin of the receptors is a man aged 45 to 65 who received an inactivated influenza vaccine. Both conserved end residues are part of each CDR3. Each record gives: CDR3 DNA, CDR3 protein, D gene, V gene, clone size, J gene. A D gene is named only where the DNA matches it firmly. Only part of the rows carry a size: once, few, many, or a class if the clone is expanded.

CDR3nt: TGTGCCAGCAGTGAAGGGGGATACACTGAAGCTTTCTTT; CDR3aa: CASSEGGYTEAFF; d_gene: -; v_gene: TRBV2; abundance: -; j_gene: TRBJ1-1
CDR3nt: TGTGCCAGCAGCACCGGACAGGCTAACTATGGCTACACCTTC; CDR3aa: CASSTGQANYGYTF; d_gene: TRBD1; v_gene: TRBV7-9; abundance: many; j_gene: TRBJ1-2
CDR3nt: TGTGCCAGCAGTTTTAGCCCTGACAGGGAAGAATCGGAGGCAGTCGGGAATGAGCAGTTCTTC; CDR3aa: CASSFSPDREESEAVGNEQFF; d_gene: TRBD1; v_gene: TRBV12-3/TRBV12-4; abundance: -; j_gene: TRBJ2-1
CDR3nt: TGCGCCAGCAGCCAAGGACTAGCGGGAGGATCTGTCCACGAGCAGTACTTC; CDR3aa: CASSQGLAGGSVHEQYF; d_gene: TRBD2; v_gene: TRBV4-1; abundance: few; j_gene: TRBJ2-7
CDR3nt: TGCAGCGTTCCACTAGCGGGAGCGTTGGGGGCCAACGTCCTGACTTTC; CDR3aa: CSVPLAGALGANVLTF; d_gene: TRBD2; v_gene: TRBV29-1; abundance: -; j_gene: TRBJ2-6
CDR3nt: TGCGCCAGCAGCTCTCCCGTGGGACTACAGACAATCACTGAGCAGTTCTTC; CDR3aa: CASSSPVGLQTITEQFF; d_gene: TRBD2; v_gene: TRBV5-1; abundance: -; j_gene: TRBJ2-1
CDR3nt: TGTGCCTGGAGTGTACAAGCGGGAGCCTCAGATACGCAGTATTTT; CDR3aa: CAWSVQAGASDTQYF; d_gene: TRBD2; v_gene: TRBV30; abundance: many; j_gene: TRBJ2-3
CDR3nt: TGTGCCAGTAGTATAGGTGCCCTACTAGCGGGAGATCCCTACGAGCAGTACTTC; CDR3aa: CASSIGALLAGDPYEQYF; d_gene: TRBD2; v_gene: TRBV19; abundance: -; j_gene: TRBJ2-7
CDR3nt: TGTGCCAGCAGCTTAGTGGGGTCCTGGGGCTACACCTTC; CDR3aa: CASSLVGSWGYTF; d_gene: -; v_gene: TRBV7-2; abundance: -; j_gene: TRBJ1-2
CDR3nt: TGTGCCAGCAGCCTTCCCGGGACAGGGCCGAACACCGGGGAGCTGTTTTTT; CDR3aa: CASSLPGTGPNTGELFF; d_gene: TRBD1; v_gene: TRBV11-2; abundance: few; j_gene: TRBJ2-2
CDR3nt: TGTGCCAGCAGCTTAGGGGCTCACAATGAGCAGTTCTTC; CDR3aa: CASSLGAHNEQFF; d_gene: -; v_gene: TRBV7-9; abundance: few; j_gene: TRBJ2-1
CDR3nt: TGTGCCAGCGCTGTACAGGGATCCTACAATGAGCAGTTCTTC; CDR3aa: CASAVQGSYNEQFF; d_gene: -; v_gene: TRBV7-9; abundance: -; j_gene: TRBJ2-1
CDR3nt: TGTGCCATAAGACAGGGGCCGGTTTCAGGTGAGCAGTTCTTC; CDR3aa: CAIRQGPVSGEQFF; d_gene: TRBD1; v_gene: TRBV10-3; abundance: -; j_gene: TRBJ2-1
CDR3nt: TGTGCCAGCAGATATGAGACCTCCTACAATGAGCAGTTCTTC; CDR3aa: CASRYETSYNEQFF; d_gene: -; v_gene: TRBV12-3/TRBV12-4; abundance: -; j_gene: TRBJ2-1
CDR3nt: TGTGCCAGTCTCCTCCTCCCGGGACAGGGTGGCGAGCAGTACTTC; CDR3aa: CASLLLPGQGGEQYF; d_gene: TRBD1; v_gene: TRBV18; abundance: -; j_gene: TRBJ2-7
CDR3nt: TGTGCCAGCAGTTTAACCTTGACTAGCGTTGAGGACATTCAGTACTTC; CDR3aa: CASSLTLTSVEDIQYF; d_gene: TRBD2; v_gene: TRBV27; abundance: few; j_gene: TRBJ2-4
CDR3nt: TGCAGCGTTGAGCACCAGGGCTACGAGCAGTACTTC; CDR3aa: CSVEHQGYEQYF; d_gene: -; v_gene: TRBV29-1; abundance: few; j_gene: TRBJ2-7
CDR3nt: TGTGCCAGCAGGCAGACAGGGTTGGCCGGGGAGCTGTTTTTT; CDR3aa: CASRQTGLAGELFF; d_gene: TRBD1; v_gene: TRBV12-3/TRBV12-4; abundance: -; j_gene: TRBJ2-2
CDR3nt: TGTGCCAGCAGTTCTTTCGCTACCTACGAGCAGTACTTC; CDR3aa: CASSSFATYEQYF; d_gene: -; v_gene: TRBV27; abundance: few; j_gene: TRBJ2-7
CDR3nt: TGTGCCAGCACCCTAGGGGCAATCGCCCCTCCCGGGGAGCTGTTTTTT; CDR3aa: CASTLGAIAPPGELFF; d_gene: -; v_gene: TRBV12-3/TRBV12-4; abundance: -; j_gene: TRBJ2-2
CDR3nt: TGTGCCAGCAGCCGCGGCACCCTGAACACTGAAGCTTTCTTT; CDR3aa: CASSRGTLNTEAFF; d_gene: -; v_gene: TRBV9; abundance: many; j_gene: TRBJ1-1
CDR3nt: TGTGCCAGCAGTTTTGGAGCGGGAGTGAGCACAGATACGCAGTATTTT; CDR3aa: CASSFGAGVSTDTQYF; d_gene: TRBD2; v_gene: TRBV12-3/TRBV12-4; abundance: -; j_gene: TRBJ2-3
CDR3nt: TGCAGTGGAGTCGGGGTCGGCACTGAAGCTTTCTTT; CDR3aa: CSGVGVGTEAFF; d_gene: -; v_gene: TRBV20-1; abundance: few; j_gene: TRBJ1-1
CDR3nt: TGTGCCAGCAGCCTGGACAGGGGGCGAAATGGCTACACCTTC; CDR3aa: CASSLDRGRNGYTF; d_gene: TRBD1; v_gene: TRBV11-3; abundance: few; j_gene: TRBJ1-2
CDR3nt: TGTGCCAGCAGTCCCCCCGGGGGGGCCTCCTACAATGAGCAGTTCTTC; CDR3aa: CASSPPGGASYNEQFF; d_gene: TRBD2; v_gene: TRBV14; abundance: -; j_gene: TRBJ2-1
CDR3nt: TGTGCTAGTGGACAGGGGAATCGGGAGACCCAGTACTTC; CDR3aa: CASGQGNRETQYF; d_gene: TRBD1; v_gene: TRBV12-5; abundance: -; j_gene: TRBJ2-5
CDR3nt: TGCGCCAGCAGCCTCCTCTTGGGAACTAATGAAAAACTGTTTTTT; CDR3aa: CASSLLLGTNEKLFF; d_gene: -; v_gene: TRBV4-1; abundance: many; j_gene: TRBJ1-4
CDR3nt: TGTGCCAGCAGTTTAGAGGGATCTTCACCCCTCCACTTT; CDR3aa: CASSLEGSSPLHF; d_gene: -; v_gene: TRBV12-3/TRBV12-4; abundance: many; j_gene: TRBJ1-6
CDR3nt: TGTGCCAGCAGTTTTCCCGGACTAGCGGGACCAGATACGCAGTATTTT; CDR3aa: CASSFPGLAGPDTQYF; d_gene: TRBD2; v_gene: TRBV12-3/TRBV12-4; abundance: few; j_gene: TRBJ2-3
CDR3nt: TGTGCCAGCTCCGGGACTGGCCCTGGCACAGATACGCAGTATTTT; CDR3aa: CASSGTGPGTDTQYF; d_gene: -; v_gene: TRBV18; abundance: -; j_gene: TRBJ2-3
CDR3nt: TGTGCCAGCAGCTTTGGGACTAGCGGCCCAGATACGCAGTATTTT; CDR3aa: CASSFGTSGPDTQYF; d_gene: TRBD2; v_gene: TRBV7-9; abundance: few; j_gene: TRBJ2-3
CDR3nt: TGTGCCATCAGTGATAAGGGAGCCTACGAGCAGTACTTC; CDR3aa: CAISDKGAYEQYF; d_gene: -; v_gene: TRBV10-3; abundance: few; j_gene: TRBJ2-7
CDR3nt: TGTGCCAGCGACCGGTGGAGTGAGCAGTTCTTC; CDR3aa: CASDRWSEQFF; d_gene: -; v_gene: TRBV7-9; abundance: -; j_gene: TRBJ2-1
CDR3nt: TGTGCCACCAGCAGCCCGCCAGGCAGCTTAGTCAAAAACATTCAGTACTTC; CDR3aa: CATSSPPGSLVKNIQYF; d_gene: -; v_gene: TRBV15; abundance: -; j_gene: TRBJ2-4
CDR3nt: TGCAGTGCTAGGACCGGACAGCCAAATCAGCCCCAGCATTTT; CDR3aa: CSARTGQPNQPQHF; d_gene: -; v_gene: TRBV20-1; abundance: -; j_gene: TRBJ1-5
CDR3nt: TGTGCCAGCACCCACCGGTCGGAGATGGACGAGCAGTACTTC; CDR3aa: CASTHRSEMDEQYF; d_gene: -; v_gene: TRBV7-9; abundance: few; j_gene: TRBJ2-7
CDR3nt: TGTGCCAGCAGCTCCTCTAGTCCCGGGGAGCTGTTTTTT; CDR3aa: CASSSSSPGELFF; d_gene: -; v_gene: TRBV7-2; abundance: few; j_gene: TRBJ2-2
CDR3nt: TGTGCCAGCAGCCAGACGAGGACTAGTGGGTCCTACGAGCAGTACTTC; CDR3aa: CASSQTRTSGSYEQYF; d_gene: TRBD2; v_gene: TRBV4-2; abundance: few; j_gene: TRBJ2-7
CDR3nt: TGTGCCAGCAGCCATTACCTCCGGACTAGCGGGACAGATACGCAGTATTTT; CDR3aa: CASSHYLRTSGTDTQYF; d_gene: TRBD2; v_gene: TRBV4-2; abundance: few; j_gene: TRBJ2-3
CDR3nt: TGTGCCAGCAGCTTAGCGGCGGGAGGGCCCCGGGAGCAGTTCTTC; CDR3aa: CASSLAAGGPREQFF; d_gene: TRBD2; v_gene: TRBV7-8; abundance: -; j_gene: TRBJ2-1
CDR3nt: TGTGCCAGCAGTCACCGACTAGCTCTTGGCAATGAGCAGTTCTTC; CDR3aa: CASSHRLALGNEQFF; d_gene: TRBD2; v_gene: TRBV12-3/TRBV12-4; abundance: -; j_gene: TRBJ2-1
CDR3nt: TGCGCCAGCAGCTCCTTCGGGGGGGGACTCCAAGAGACCCAGTACTTC; CDR3aa: CASSSFGGGLQETQYF; d_gene: TRBD2; v_gene: TRBV5-1; abundance: few; j_gene: TRBJ2-5
CDR3nt: TGTGCCAGCAGCTTAAGCCAGAAGTCCCACGAGCAGTACTTC; CDR3aa: CASSLSQKSHEQYF; d_gene: -; v_gene: TRBV7-9; abundance: few; j_gene: TRBJ2-7
CDR3nt: TGTGCCAGCAGCCCCCCCGGAGGTAGGGGCCAAGAGACCCAGTACTTC; CDR3aa: CASSPPGGRGQETQYF; d_gene: -; v_gene: TRBV21-1; abundance: -; j_gene: TRBJ2-5
CDR3nt: TGTGCCAGCAGGACCGCGGACTACCTGGGTACGCAGTATTTT; CDR3aa: CASRTADYLGTQYF; d_gene: -; v_gene: TRBV28; abundance: -; j_gene: TRBJ2-3
CDR3nt: TGCGCCAGCAGCTTCGACAGCAGCTCCTACGAGCAGTACTTC; CDR3aa: CASSFDSSSYEQYF; d_gene: -; v_gene: TRBV5-1; abundance: few; j_gene: TRBJ2-7
CDR3nt: TGCGCCAGCAAGCGAGGACAGACTGAAGAGACCCAGTACTTC; CDR3aa: CASKRGQTEETQYF; d_gene: -; v_gene: TRBV5-1; abundance: many; j_gene: TRBJ2-5
CDR3nt: TGCGCCAGCAGCCAAGGCTACCACTCACCCCTCCACTTT; CDR3aa: CASSQGYHSPLHF; d_gene: -; v_gene: TRBV4-3; abundance: few; j_gene: TRBJ1-6
CDR3nt: TGTGCCAGCAGGTCCGGGACCACCTCCGGGGAGCTGTTTTTT; CDR3aa: CASRSGTTSGELFF; d_gene: -; v_gene: TRBV12-3/TRBV12-4; abundance: few; j_gene: TRBJ2-2
CDR3nt: TGTGCCAGCACCCCGGGACTAGCGGGAGTGTTGGAGACCCAGTACTTC; CDR3aa: CASTPGLAGVLETQYF; d_gene: TRBD2; v_gene: TRBV12-3/TRBV12-4; abundance: few; j_gene: TRBJ2-5
CDR3nt: TGTGCCAGCAGCTTAGGTTTTAGCGGGAGGGGAGATACGCAGTATTTT; CDR3aa: CASSLGFSGRGDTQYF; d_gene: TRBD2; v_gene: TRBV7-8; abundance: -; j_gene: TRBJ2-3
CDR3nt: TGTGCCAGCAGCCCCCGCCCTAGCGGGAGGGAAGAGACCCAGTACTTC; CDR3aa: CASSPRPSGREETQYF; d_gene: TRBD2; v_gene: TRBV7-8; abundance: -; j_gene: TRBJ2-5
CDR3nt: TGTGCCAGCAGTCCTAGCGGTATCGGGACGGGCTATGGCTACACCTTC; CDR3aa: CASSPSGIGTGYGYTF; d_gene: -; v_gene: TRBV7-8; abundance: few; j_gene: TRBJ1-2
CDR3nt: TGTGCCAGCAGTGAATGGCAGGTCGGGACGACCCAGTACTTC; CDR3aa: CASSEWQVGTTQYF; d_gene: -; v_gene: TRBV6-1; abundance: -; j_gene: TRBJ2-5
CDR3nt: TGTGCCAGCAGAAAAGGGACTAGGGTCCATAGCACAGATACGCAGTATTTT; CDR3aa: CASRKGTRVHSTDTQYF; d_gene: TRBD2; v_gene: TRBV7-8; abundance: -; j_gene: TRBJ2-3